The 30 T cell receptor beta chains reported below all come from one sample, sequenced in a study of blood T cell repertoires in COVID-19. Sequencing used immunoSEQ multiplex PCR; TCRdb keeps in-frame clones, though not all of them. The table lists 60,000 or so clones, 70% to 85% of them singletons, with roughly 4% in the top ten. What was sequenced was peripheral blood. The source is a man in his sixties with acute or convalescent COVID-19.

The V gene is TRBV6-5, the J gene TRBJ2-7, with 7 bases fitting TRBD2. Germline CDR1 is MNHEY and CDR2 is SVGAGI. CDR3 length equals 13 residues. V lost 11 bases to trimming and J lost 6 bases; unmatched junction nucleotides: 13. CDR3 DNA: TGTGCCGGAAGCGGGGCCCGGGGTTTCGAGCAGTACTTC. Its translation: CAGSGARGFEQYF.

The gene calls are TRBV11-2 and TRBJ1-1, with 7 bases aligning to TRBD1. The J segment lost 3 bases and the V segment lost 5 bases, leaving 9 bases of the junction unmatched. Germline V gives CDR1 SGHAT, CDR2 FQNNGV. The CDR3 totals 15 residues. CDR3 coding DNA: TGTGCCAGCAGCCCCAGGACAGGAGGGGACACTGAAGCTTTCTTT. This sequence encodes CASSPRTGGDTEAFF.

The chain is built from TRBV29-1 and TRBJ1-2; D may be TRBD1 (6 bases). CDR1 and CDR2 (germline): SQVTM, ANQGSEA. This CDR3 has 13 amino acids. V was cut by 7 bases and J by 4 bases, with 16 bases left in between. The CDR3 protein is CSAIGQTIYGYTF. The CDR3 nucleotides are TGCAGCGCTATAGGACAGACAATCTATGGCTACACCTTC. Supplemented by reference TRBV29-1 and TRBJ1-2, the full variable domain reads SAVISQKPSRDICQRGTSLTIQCQVDSQVTMMFWYRQQPGQSLTLIATANQGSEATYESGFVIDKFPISRPNLTFSTLTVSNMSPEDSSIYLCSAIGQTIYGYTFGSGTRLTVV.

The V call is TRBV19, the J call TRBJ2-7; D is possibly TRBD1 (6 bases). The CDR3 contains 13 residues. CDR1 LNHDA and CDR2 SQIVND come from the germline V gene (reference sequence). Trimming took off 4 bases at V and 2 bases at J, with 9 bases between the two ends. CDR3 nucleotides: TGTGCCAGTAGTACCGGACAGACCTACGAGCAGTACTTC. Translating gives CASSTGQTYEQYF.

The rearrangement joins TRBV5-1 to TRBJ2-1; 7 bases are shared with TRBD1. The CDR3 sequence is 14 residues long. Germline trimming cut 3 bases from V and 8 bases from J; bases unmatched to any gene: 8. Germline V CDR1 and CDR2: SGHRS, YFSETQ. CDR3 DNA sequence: TGCGCCAGCAGCTCTTCGACAGGGCCCGATGAGCAGTTCTTC. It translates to CASSSSTGPDEQFF.

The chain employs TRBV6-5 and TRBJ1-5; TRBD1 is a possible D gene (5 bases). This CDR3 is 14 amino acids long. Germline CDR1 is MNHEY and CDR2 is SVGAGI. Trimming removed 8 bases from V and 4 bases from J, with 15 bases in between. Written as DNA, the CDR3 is TGTGCCAGCGGCCTCAGGCGGGGGAATCAGCCCCAGCATTTT. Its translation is CASGLRRGNQPQHF.

This CDR3 reads CASSPPSYNEQFF. The CDR3 nucleotides read TGTGCCAGCTCACCACCCAGCTACAATGAGCAGTTCTTC. The gene calls are TRBV18 and TRBJ2-1, with D unclear. Per the germline V gene, CDR1 is KGHSH and CDR2 is LQKENI. The CDR3 length is 13 residues. Trimming shortened V by 0 bases and J by 3 bases, and 3 bases separated the two germline ends.

Here the CDR3 reads CASSEEGQGRQPQHF. In DNA, the CDR3 is TGTGCCAGCAGTGAAGAGGGCCAGGGTCGGCAGCCCCAGCATTTT. The rearrangement joins TRBV6-1 to TRBJ1-5; possible D gene TRBD1, 5 bases. Germline V gene sequence: CDR1 MNHNS, CDR2 SASEGT. Trimming removed 1 base at V and 7 bases at J, with 14 bases between. CDR3 length equals 15 residues.

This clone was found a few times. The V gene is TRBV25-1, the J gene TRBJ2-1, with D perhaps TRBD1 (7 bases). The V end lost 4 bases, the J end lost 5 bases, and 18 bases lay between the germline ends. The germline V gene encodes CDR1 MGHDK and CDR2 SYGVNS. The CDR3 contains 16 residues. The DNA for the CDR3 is TGTGCCAGCAGTGCCCTCGGGGGACAGACTAACAATGAGCAGTTCTTC. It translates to CASSALGGQTNNEQFF.

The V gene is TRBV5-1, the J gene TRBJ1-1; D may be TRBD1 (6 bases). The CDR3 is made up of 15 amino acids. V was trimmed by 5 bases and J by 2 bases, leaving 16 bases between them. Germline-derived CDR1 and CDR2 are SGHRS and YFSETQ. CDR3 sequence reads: CASRPSGTSNTEAFF. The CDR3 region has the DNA TGCGCCAGCAGGCCTTCCGGGACATCTAACACTGAAGCTTTCTTT.

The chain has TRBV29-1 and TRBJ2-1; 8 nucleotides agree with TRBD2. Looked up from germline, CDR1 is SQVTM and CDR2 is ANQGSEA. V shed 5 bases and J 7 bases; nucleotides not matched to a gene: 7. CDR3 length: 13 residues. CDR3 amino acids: CSVRGGAWNEQFF. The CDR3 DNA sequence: TGCAGCGTTCGGGGGGGGGCTTGGAATGAGCAGTTCTTC.

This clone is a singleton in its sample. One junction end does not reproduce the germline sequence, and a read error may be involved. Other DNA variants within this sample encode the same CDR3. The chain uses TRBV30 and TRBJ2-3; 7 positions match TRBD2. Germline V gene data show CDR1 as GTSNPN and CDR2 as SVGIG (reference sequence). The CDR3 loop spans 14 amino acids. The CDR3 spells CAWSEASGTDTQYF. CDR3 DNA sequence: TGTGCCTGGAGTGAGGCTAGCGGCACAGATACACAGTATTTT.

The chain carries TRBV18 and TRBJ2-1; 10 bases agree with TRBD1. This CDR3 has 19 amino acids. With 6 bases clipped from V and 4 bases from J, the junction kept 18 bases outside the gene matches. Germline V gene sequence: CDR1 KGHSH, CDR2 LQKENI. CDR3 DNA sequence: TGTGCCAGCTCGCCTCTTCGGACAGGGGGAGGTTCGGGGTACAATGAGCAGTTCTTC. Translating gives CASSPLRTGGGSGYNEQFF.

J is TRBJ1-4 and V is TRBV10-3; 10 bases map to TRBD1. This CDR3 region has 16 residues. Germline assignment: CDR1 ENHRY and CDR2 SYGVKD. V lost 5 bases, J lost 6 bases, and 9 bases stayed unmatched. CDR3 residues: CAISSGTGVSYEKLFF. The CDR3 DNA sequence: TGTGCCATCAGTTCCGGGACAGGGGTTTCGTATGAAAAACTGTTTTTT.

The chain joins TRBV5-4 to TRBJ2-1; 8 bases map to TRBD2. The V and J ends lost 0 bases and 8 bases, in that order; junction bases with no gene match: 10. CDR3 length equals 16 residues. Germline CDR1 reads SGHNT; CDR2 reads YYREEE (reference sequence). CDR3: CASSLARAGGFDEQFF. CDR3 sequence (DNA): TGTGCCAGCAGCTTGGCCCGGGCGGGGGGCTTTGATGAGCAGTTCTTC.

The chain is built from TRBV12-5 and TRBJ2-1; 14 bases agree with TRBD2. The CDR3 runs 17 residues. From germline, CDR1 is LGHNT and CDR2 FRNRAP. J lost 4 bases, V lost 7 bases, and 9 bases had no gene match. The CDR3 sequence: CASAYLWTSGGYNEQFF. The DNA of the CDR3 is TGTGCTAGTGCTTACCTTTGGACTAGCGGGGGGTACAATGAGCAGTTCTTC.

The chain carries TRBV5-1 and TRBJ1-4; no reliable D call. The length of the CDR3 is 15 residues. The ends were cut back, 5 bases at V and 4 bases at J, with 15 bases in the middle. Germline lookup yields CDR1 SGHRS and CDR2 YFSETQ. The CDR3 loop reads CASSQTGFNNEKLFF. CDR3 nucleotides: TGCGCCAGCAGTCAAACGGGATTTAATAATGAAAAACTGTTTTTT.

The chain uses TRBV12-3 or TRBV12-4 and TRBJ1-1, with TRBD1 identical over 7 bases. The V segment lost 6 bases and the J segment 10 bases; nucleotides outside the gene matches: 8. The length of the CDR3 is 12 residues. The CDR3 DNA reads TGTGCCAGCAGCAGGGGGTCGGCGGGAGCTTTCTTT. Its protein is CASSRGSAGAFF.

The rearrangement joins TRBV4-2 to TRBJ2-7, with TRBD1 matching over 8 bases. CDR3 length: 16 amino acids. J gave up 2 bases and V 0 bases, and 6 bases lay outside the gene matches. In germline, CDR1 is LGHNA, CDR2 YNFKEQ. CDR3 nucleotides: TGTGCCAGCAGCCAAGATCTATGGACAGGGACCTACGAGCAGTACTTC. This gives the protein CASSQDLWTGTYEQYF.

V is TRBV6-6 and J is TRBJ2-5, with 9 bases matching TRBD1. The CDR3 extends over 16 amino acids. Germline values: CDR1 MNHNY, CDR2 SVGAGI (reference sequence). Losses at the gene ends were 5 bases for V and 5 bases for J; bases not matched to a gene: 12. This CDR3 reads CASSPSPGQGLETQYF. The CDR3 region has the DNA TGTGCCAGCAGTCCCTCCCCGGGACAGGGTTTGGAGACCCAGTACTTC.

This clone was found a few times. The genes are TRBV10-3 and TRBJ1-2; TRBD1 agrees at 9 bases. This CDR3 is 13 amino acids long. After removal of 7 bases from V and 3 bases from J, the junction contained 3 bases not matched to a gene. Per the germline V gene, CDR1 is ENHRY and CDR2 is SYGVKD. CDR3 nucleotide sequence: TGTGCCATCATGGACAGGGGTGACTATGGCTACACCTTC. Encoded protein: CAIMDRGDYGYTF.

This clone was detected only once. Here the CDR3 DNA reads TGCGCCAGCAGCACATACCCGGGACAGGGGACTGAAGCTTTCTTT. Amino acid sequence: CASSTYPGQGTEAFF. J is TRBJ1-1 and V is TRBV5-1; 10 bases fit TRBD1. The CDR3 is made up of 15 amino acids. Germline V gene sequence: CDR1 SGHRS, CDR2 YFSETQ. Losses at the gene ends were 4 bases for V and 5 bases for J; bases not matched to a gene: 8.

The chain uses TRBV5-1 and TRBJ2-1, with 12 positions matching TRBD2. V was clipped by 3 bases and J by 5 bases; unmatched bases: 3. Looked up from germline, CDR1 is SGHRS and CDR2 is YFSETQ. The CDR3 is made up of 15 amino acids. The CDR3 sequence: CASSYTSGGNNEQFF. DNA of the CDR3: TGCGCCAGCAGCTATACTAGCGGGGGGAACAATGAGCAGTTCTTC. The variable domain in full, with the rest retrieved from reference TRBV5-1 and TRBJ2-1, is KAGVTQTPRYLIKTRGQQVTLSCSPISGHRSVSWYQQTPGQGLQFLFEYFSETQRNKGNFPGRFSGRQFSNSRSEMNVSTLELGDSALYLCASSYTSGGNNEQFFGPGTRLTVL.

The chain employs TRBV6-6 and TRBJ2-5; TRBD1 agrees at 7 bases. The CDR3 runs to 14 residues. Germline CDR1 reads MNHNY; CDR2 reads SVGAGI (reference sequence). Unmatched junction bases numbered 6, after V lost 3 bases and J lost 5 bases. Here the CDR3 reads CASSYEGQPETQYF. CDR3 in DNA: TGTGCCAGCAGTTATGAGGGACAGCCGGAGACCCAGTACTTC.

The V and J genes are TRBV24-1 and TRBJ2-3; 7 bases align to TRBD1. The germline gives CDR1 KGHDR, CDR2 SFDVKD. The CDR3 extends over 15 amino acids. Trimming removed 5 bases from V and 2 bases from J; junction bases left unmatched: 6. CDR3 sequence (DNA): TGTGCCACCAGTGTTCCGGGACAGTCCACAGATACGCAGTATTTT. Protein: CATSVPGQSTDTQYF.

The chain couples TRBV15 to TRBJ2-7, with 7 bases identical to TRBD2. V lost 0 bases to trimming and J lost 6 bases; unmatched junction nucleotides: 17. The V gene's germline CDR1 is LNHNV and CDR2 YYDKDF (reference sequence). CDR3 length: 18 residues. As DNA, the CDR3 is TGTGCCACCAGCAGAGATTCGGGGGGTCTAAGAAGGCTCGGCGAGCAGTACTTC. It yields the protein CATSRDSGGLRRLGEQYF. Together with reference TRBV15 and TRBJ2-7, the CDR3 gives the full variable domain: DAMVIQNPRYQVTQFGKPVTLSCSQTLNHNVMYWYQQKSSQAPKLLFHYYDKDFNNEADTPDNFQSRRPNTSFCFLDIRSPGLGDTAMYLCATSRDSGGLRRLGEQYFGPGTRLTVT.

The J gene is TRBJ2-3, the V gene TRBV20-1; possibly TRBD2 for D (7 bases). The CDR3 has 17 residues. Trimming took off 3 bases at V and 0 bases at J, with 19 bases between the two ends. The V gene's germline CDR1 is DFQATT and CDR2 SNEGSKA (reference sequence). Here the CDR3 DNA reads TGCAGTGCTAGTAGGGCGGGGGCCTCACCTAGCACAGATACGCAGTATTTT. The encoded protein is CSASRAGASPSTDTQYF.

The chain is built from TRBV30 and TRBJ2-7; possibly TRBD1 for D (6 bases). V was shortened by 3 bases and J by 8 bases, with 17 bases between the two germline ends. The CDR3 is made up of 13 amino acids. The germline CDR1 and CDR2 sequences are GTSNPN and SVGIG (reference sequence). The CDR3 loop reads CAWRLGTPKKQYF. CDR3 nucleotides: TGTGCCTGGAGACTCGGGACACCTAAGAAGCAGTACTTC.

The CDR3 is CAGRQGTGSPLHF. DNA for the CDR3: TGTGCCGGAAGGCAGGGTACGGGTTCACCCCTCCACTTT. The rearrangement links TRBV6-5 to TRBJ1-6, with D maybe TRBD1 (5 bases). The CDR3 covers 13 residues. Germline V gene sequence: CDR1 MNHEY, CDR2 SVGAGI. V lost 11 bases to trimming and J lost 9 bases, with 17 bases between them.

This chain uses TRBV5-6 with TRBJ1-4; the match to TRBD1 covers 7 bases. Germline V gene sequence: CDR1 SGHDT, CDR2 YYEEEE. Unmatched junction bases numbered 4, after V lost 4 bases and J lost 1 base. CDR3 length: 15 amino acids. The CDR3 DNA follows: TGTGCCAGCAGCATCCGACAGGGAACTAATGAAAAACTGTTTTTT. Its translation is CASSIRQGTNEKLFF.